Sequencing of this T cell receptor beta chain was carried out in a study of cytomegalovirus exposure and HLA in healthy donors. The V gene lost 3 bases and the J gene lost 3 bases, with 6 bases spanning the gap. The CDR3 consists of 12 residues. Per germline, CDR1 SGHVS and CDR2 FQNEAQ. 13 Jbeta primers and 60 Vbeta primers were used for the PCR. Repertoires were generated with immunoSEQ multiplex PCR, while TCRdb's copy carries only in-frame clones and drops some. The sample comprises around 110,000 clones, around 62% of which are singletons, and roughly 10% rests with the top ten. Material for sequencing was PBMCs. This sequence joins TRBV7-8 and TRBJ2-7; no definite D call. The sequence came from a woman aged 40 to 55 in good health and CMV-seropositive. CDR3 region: CASSFNIYEQYF. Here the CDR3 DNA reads TGTGCCAGCAGCTTTAACATCTACGAGCAGTACTTC.